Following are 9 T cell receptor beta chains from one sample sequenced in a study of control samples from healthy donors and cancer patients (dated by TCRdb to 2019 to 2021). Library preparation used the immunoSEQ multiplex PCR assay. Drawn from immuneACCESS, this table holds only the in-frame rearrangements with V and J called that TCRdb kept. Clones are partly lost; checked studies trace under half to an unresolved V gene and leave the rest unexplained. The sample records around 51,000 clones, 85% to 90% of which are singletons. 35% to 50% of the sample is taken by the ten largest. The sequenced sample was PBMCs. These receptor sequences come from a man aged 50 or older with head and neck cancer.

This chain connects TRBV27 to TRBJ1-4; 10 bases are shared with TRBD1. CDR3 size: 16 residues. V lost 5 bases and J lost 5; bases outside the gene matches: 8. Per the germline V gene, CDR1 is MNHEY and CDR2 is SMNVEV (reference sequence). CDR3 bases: TGTGCCAGCAGTGGGGGGACAGGGGTCAGGAATGAAAAACTGTTTTTT. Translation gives CASSGGTGVRNEKLFF. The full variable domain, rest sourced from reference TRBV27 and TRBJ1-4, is EAQVTQNPRYLITVTGKKLTVTCSQNMNHEYMSWYRQDPGLGLRQIYYSMNVEVTDKGDVPEGYKVSRKEKRNFPLILESPSPNQTSLYFCASSGGTGVRNEKLFFGSGTQLSVL.

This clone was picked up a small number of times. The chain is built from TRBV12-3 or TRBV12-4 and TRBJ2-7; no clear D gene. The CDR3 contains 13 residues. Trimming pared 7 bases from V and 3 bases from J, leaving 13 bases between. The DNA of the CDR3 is TGTGCCAGCACAATATCCGTCGGCTACGAGCAGTACTTC. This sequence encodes CASTISVGYEQYF.

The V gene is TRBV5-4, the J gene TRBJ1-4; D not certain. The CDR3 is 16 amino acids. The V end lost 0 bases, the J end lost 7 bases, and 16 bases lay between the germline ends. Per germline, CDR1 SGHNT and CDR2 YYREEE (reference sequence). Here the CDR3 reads CASSLGSTRDFEKLFF. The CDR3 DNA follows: TGTGCCAGCAGCTTGGGTAGTACACGAGATTTTGAAAAACTGTTTTTT.

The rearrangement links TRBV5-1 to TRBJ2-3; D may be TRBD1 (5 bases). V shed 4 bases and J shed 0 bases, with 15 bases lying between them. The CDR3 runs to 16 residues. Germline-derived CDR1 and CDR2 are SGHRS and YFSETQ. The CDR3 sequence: CASSPRQLSSTDTQYF. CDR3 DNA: TGCGCCAGCAGCCCCCGACAGCTCTCTAGCACAGATACGCAGTATTTT.

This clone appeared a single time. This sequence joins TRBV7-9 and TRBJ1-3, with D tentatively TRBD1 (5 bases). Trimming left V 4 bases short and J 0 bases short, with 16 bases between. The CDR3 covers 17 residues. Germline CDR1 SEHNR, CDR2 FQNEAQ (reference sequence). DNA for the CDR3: TGTGCCAGCAGCTCTTTTAGGGGAGTCAGCTCTGGAAACACCATATATTTT. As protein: CASSSFRGVSSGNTIYF.

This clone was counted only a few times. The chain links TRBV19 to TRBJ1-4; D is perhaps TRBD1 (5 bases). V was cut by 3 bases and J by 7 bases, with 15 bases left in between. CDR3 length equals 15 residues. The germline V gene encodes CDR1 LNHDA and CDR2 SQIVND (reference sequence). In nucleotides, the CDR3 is TGTGCCAGTAGTATTCCTGCTCGGGGCGGTGAAAAACTGTTTTTT. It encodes CASSIPARGGEKLFF.

In nucleotides, the CDR3 is TGTGCCAGCAGCCACCGTCCGACAGGACCTTCTGGAAACACCATATATTTT. This sequence encodes CASSHRPTGPSGNTIYF. The chain carries TRBV3-1 (or the pseudogene TRBV3-2) and TRBJ1-3; D is perhaps TRBD1 (6 bases). Germline loops: CDR1 LGHDT, CDR2 YNNKEL (reference sequence). Trimming took off 3 bases at V and 1 base at J, with 16 bases between the two ends. The CDR3 is made up of 17 amino acids.

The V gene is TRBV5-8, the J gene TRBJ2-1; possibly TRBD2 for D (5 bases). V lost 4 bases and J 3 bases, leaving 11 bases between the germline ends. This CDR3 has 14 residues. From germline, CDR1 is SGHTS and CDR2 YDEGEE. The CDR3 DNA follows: TGTGCCAGCAGCCGCAGAGACTACTACAATGAGCAGTTCTTC. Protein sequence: CASSRRDYYNEQFF.

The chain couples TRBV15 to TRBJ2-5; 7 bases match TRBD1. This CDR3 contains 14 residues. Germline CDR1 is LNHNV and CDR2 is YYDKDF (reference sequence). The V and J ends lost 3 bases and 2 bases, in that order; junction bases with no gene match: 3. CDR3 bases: TGTGCCACCAGCAGGCCGGGACAGCAAGAGACCCAGTACTTC. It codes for CATSRPGQQETQYF.